The clone carrying this T cell receptor (beta chain) was seen a handful of times. No antigen is known for it. A TCRbeta library incorporating unique molecular identifiers was prepared. Via MiXCR, TCRdb re-called the PCR reads, giving one row per CDR3 protein. This sample carries approximately 230,000 distinct CDR3 sequences, 20% to 30% of them seen once, and the ten largest clones take about 4.8%. This entry is derived from a study of T-cell reconstitution after alpha-beta-depleted transplantation in children. The study, taken as a whole, reports: Some patients' high day-60 TCRbeta diversity was traced to surviving recipient T cells and thymic progenitors. Several hundred expanded graft clones reportedly supplied alpha-beta T cells about two months after transplant. Once a year had passed after transplant, T-cell counts and diversity came mostly from newly produced T cells.

Germline CDR1 reads LNHDA; CDR2 reads SQIVND (reference sequence). V shed 6 bases and J 2 bases; nucleotides not matched to a gene: 6. There are 14 residues in the CDR3. The sequencing used PBMCs, mostly from graft donor cells, collected 360 days after TCRalphabeta/CD19-depleted stem cell transplant. V gene TRBV19 combines with J gene TRBJ1-2; 7 nucleotides match TRBD1. The sequence was collected from a female patient aged 2-10 years who had a stem cell transplant for congenital amegakaryocytic thrombocytopenia, so the T cells may come from the graft donor. The CDR3 here is CASSESQGNYGYTF. DNA for the CDR3: TGTGCCAGTAGCGAGTCACAGGGGAACTATGGCTACACCTTC. The full variable domain, completed using reference TRBV19 and TRBJ1-2, is DGGITQSPKYLFRKEGQNVTLSCEQNLNHDAMYWYRQDPGQGLRLIYYSQIVNDFQKGDIAEGYSVSREKKESFPLTVTSAQKNPTAFYLCASSESQGNYGYTFGSGTRLTVV.